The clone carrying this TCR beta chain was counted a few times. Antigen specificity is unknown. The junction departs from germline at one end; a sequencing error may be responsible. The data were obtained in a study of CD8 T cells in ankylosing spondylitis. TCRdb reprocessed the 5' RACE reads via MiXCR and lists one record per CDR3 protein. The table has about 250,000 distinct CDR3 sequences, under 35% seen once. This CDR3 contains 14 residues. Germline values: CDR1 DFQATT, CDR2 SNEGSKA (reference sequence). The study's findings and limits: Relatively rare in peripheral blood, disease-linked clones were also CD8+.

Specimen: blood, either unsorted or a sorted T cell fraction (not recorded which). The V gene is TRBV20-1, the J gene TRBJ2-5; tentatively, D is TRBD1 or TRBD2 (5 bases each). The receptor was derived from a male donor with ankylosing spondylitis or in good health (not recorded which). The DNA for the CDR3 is TGCAGTGCCAGAGGTGGGGGTACCGAAGAGACCCAGTACTTC. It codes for CSARGGGTEETQYF.